This record covers a single T cell receptor beta chain. This sample is part of a study of blood T cell repertoires in COVID-19. Study overall: T cells, B-cell-depleted T cells, or PBMCs provided the cDNA or gDNA that served as material.

CDR1 SGHVS and CDR2 FQNEAQ come from the germline V gene. V was shortened by 4 bases and J by 3 bases, with 12 bases between the two germline ends. This CDR3 has 14 residues. Produced via immunoSEQ multiplex PCR; TCRdb's table is partial and in-frame only. The sample has under 100,000 clones; approximately 85% are singletons. Sequences were obtained from peripheral blood. The clonotype comes from an elderly woman with COVID-19, enrolled during active disease. This rearrangement joins TRBV7-8 to TRBJ2-5; D is possibly TRBD2 (5 bases). The chain's CDR3 is CASSSSLGEETQYF. CDR3 DNA: TGTGCCAGCAGCTCGTCTTTGGGAGAAGAGACCCAGTACTTC.